The next 13 T cell receptor beta chains were all read from a single sample in a study of control samples from healthy donors and cancer patients. Generated by immunoSEQ multiplex PCR, the TCRdb table keeps only in-frame clones and is missing some. The sample yields 150,000 or so clones, around 90% seen once. The sequenced sample was blood. These TCRs come from a man aged 25-45 years in good health.

The rearrangement joins TRBV7-9 to TRBJ1-5, with D possibly TRBD1 on 6 matching bases. This CDR3 spans 16 amino acids. Germline V gene lookup returns CDR1 SEHNR and CDR2 FQNEAQ (reference sequence). V lost 3 bases and J lost 7, with 19 bases in between. The CDR3 spells CASSLGGGREDQPQHF. The CDR3 bases are TGTGCCAGCAGCTTGGGGGGGGGCAGGGAGGACCAGCCCCAGCATTTT.

The chain joins TRBV18 to TRBJ1-4; the D is unclear. CDR1 is KGHSH and CDR2 is LQKENI in the germline V gene. The V end was cut by 8 bases, the J end by 5 bases, with 12 bases between. CDR3 length: 13 residues. DNA of the CDR3: TGTGCCAGCAGACCCTTGGACAATGAAAAACTGTTTTTT. This translates into CASRPLDNEKLFF.

This clone showed up just once. V is TRBV18 and J is TRBJ2-7, with 8 bases that match TRBD1. Germline values: CDR1 KGHSH, CDR2 LQKENI. The CDR3 is made up of 13 amino acids. V was clipped by 8 bases and J by 5 bases; unmatched bases: 8. The CDR3 sequence: CASKSGQADEQYF. DNA for the CDR3: TGTGCCAGCAAATCGGGACAGGCGGACGAGCAGTACTTC.

This clone occurred once. The V and J genes are TRBV12-3 or TRBV12-4 and TRBJ1-1; 9 bases map to TRBD1. This CDR3 contains 13 residues. Losses at the gene ends were 4 bases for V and 11 bases for J; bases not matched to a gene: 8. This chain's CDR3 is CASSSQGALAAFF. The CDR3 region has the DNA TGTGCCAGCAGTTCACAGGGGGCCCTTGCGGCTTTCTTT.

The rearrangement links TRBV28 to TRBJ1-5; tentative D call: TRBD1 (5 bases). The CDR3 loop spans 15 amino acids. CDR1 and CDR2 from the germline V gene are MDHEN and SYDVKM. Trimming removed 7 bases at V and 2 bases at J, with 15 bases between. CDR3 DNA: TGTGCCAGCACCCGCGGGGGGGTTGGCAATCAGCCCCAGCATTTT. Amino acids: CASTRGGVGNQPQHF. Complete variable domain (other parts from reference TRBV28 and TRBJ1-5): DVKVTQSSRYLVKRTGEKVFLECVQDMDHENMFWYRQDPGLGLRLIYFSYDVKMKEKGDIPEGYSVSREKKERFSLILESASTNQTSMYLCASTRGGVGNQPQHFGDGTRLSIL.

As to this clone: At the DNA level, this CDR3 is encoded by other sequences in the same sample as well. CDR3 loop: CASYLNTEAFF. In DNA, the CDR3 is TGTGCCTCCTATCTGAACACTGAAGCTTTCTTT. This chain uses TRBV27 with TRBJ1-1; D gene uncertain. Germline CDR1 and CDR2: MNHEY and SMNVEV (reference sequence). The V and J ends lost 11 bases and 0 bases respectively, with 7 bases between them. CDR3 length: 11 amino acids.

The V and J genes are TRBV11-2 and TRBJ2-3, with 13 bases matching TRBD2. The CDR3 has 18 amino acids. The germline V gene has CDR1 SGHAT and CDR2 FQNNGV. Losses at the gene ends were 5 bases for V and 4 bases for J; bases not matched to a gene: 12. In nucleotides, the CDR3 is TGTGCCAGCAGCCTTGGGACTAGCGGGACGCGTCGGTCAGATACGCAGTATTTT. Translated: CASSLGTSGTRRSDTQYF.

The V gene is TRBV9, the J gene TRBJ2-1; 12 positions match TRBD2. CDR3 length: 16 amino acids. Germline loops: CDR1 SGDLS, CDR2 YYNGEE. V trimming: 0 bases; J trimming: 10 bases; junction bases outside the gene matches: 8. The CDR3 reads CASSVGSSGRAEEQFF. The DNA of the CDR3 is TGTGCCAGCAGCGTAGGTTCTAGCGGGAGGGCCGAGGAGCAGTTCTTC.

V and J are TRBV7-9 and TRBJ1-5, with a weak D call TRBD1 (5 bases). The CDR3 loop spans 14 amino acids. Trimming stripped 4 bases from V and 6 bases from J, with 13 bases between. Germline loops: CDR1 SEHNR, CDR2 FQNEAQ (reference sequence). The chain's CDR3 is CASSSQGLGQPQHF. The CDR3 coding sequence is TGTGCCAGCAGCTCTCAGGGTCTCGGTCAGCCCCAGCATTTT.

The V gene is TRBV15, the J gene TRBJ1-2, with D hard to call. Germline V gives CDR1 LNHNV, CDR2 YYDKDF (reference sequence). CDR3 size: 15 residues. Trimming left V 0 bases short and J 5 bases short, with 13 bases between. CDR3 loop: CATSRDLGSTYGYTF. The CDR3 DNA reads as TGTGCCACCAGCAGAGATCTTGGCAGCACATATGGCTACACCTTC.

This chain joins TRBV6-5 and TRBJ2-5, with D possibly matching TRBD2 (6 bases). Trimming took 6 bases from V and 2 from J, leaving 10 bases between them. Germline loops: CDR1 MNHEY, CDR2 SVGAGI. The CDR3 consists of 13 residues. DNA for the CDR3: TGTGCCAGCAGACCGGGACTGCAAGAGACCCAGTACTTC. Protein sequence: CASRPGLQETQYF.

This rearrangement joins TRBV29-1 to TRBJ1-5; no clear D. The V end was cut by 7 bases, the J end by 0 bases, with 10 bases between. Per germline, CDR1 SQVTM and CDR2 ANQGSEA. This CDR3 spans 13 amino acids. CDR3 sequence: CSARAGSNQPQHF. CDR3 bases: TGCAGCGCTCGAGCGGGTAGCAATCAGCCCCAGCATTTT.

The chain joins TRBV15 to TRBJ2-1, with unresolved D. The V gene's germline CDR1 is LNHNV and CDR2 YYDKDF (reference sequence). The V gene lost 0 bases and the J gene lost 8 bases, with 11 bases spanning the gap. This CDR3 has 14 residues. CDR3 amino acids: CATSREHGIHEQFF. CDR3 DNA: TGTGCCACCAGCAGAGAGCACGGTATTCATGAGCAGTTCTTC.